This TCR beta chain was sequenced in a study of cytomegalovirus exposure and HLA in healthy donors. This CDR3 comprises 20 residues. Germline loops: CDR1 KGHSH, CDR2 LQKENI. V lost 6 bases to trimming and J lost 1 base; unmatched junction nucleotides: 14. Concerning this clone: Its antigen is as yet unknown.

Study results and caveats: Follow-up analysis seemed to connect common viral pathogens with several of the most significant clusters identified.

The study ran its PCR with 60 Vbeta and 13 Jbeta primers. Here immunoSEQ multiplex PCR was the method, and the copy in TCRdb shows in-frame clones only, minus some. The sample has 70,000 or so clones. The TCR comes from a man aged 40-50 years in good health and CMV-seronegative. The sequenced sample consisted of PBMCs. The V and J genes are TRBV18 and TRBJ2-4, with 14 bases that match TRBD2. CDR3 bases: TGTGCCAGCTCCCCCGGACCCAGACTAGCGGGGGGGCCGGCCAAAAACATTCAGTACTTC. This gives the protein CASSPGPRLAGGPAKNIQYF.